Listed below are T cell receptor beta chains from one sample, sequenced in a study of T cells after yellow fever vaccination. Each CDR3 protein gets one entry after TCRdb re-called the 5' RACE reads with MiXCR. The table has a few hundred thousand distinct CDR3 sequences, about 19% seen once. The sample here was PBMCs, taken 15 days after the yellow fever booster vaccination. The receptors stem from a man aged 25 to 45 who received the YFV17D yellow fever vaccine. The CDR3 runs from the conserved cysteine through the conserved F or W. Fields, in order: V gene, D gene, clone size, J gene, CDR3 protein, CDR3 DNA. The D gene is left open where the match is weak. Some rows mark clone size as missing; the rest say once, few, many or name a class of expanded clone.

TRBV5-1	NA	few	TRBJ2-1	CASSSGQSISYNEQFF	TGCGCCAGCAGCTCTGGCCAGAGTATATCCTACAATGAGCAGTTCTTC
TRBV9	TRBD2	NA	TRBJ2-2	CASSRGLAGALRAGELFF	TGTGCCAGCAGCCGGGGACTAGCGGGGGCTCTCAGGGCCGGGGAGCTGTTTTTT
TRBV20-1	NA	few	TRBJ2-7	CSARTGNEQYF	TGCAGTGCCCGAACCGGGAACGAGCAGTACTTC
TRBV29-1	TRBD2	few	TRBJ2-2	CSSGGEAAGELFF	TGCAGCTCGGGGGGGGAAGCGGCCGGGGAGCTGTTTTTT
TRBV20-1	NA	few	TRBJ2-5	CSATQGQETQYF	TGCAGTGCTACGCAGGGACAAGAGACCCAGTACTTC
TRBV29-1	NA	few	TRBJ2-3	CSVAQADTQYF	TGCAGCGTCGCTCAGGCAGATACGCAGTATTTT
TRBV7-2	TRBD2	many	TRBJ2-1	CASSLGGRGSYNEQFF	TGTGCCAGCAGCTTAGGCGGGAGGGGTTCCTACAATGAGCAGTTCTTC
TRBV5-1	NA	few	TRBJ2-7	CASSLVPGEGREQYF	TGCGCCAGCAGCTTGGTTCCGGGAGAGGGTCGCGAGCAGTACTTC
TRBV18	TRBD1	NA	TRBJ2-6	CASSPGTGTRYGANVLTF	TGTGCCAGCTCACCCGGGACAGGGACGAGATACGGGGCCAACGTCCTGACTTTC
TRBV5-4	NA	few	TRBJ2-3	CASSFFGGADTQYF	TGTGCCAGCAGCTTTTTCGGGGGCGCAGATACGCAGTATTTT
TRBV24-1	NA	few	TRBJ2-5	CATSAGLQGNQETQYF	TGTGCCACCAGTGCGGGGCTCCAAGGGAATCAAGAGACCCAGTACTTC
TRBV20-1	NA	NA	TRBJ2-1	CSALQGSGNEQFF	TGCAGTGCCCTCCAGGGGTCGGGCAATGAGCAGTTCTTC
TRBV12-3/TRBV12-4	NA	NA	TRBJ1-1	CASSFMGNTEAFF	TGTGCCAGCAGTTTTATGGGGAACACTGAAGCTTTCTTT
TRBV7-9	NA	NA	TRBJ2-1	CASSLSQGLENNEQFF	TGTGCCAGCAGCTTAAGCCAGGGACTGGAGAACAATGAGCAGTTCTTC
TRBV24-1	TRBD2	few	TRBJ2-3	CATSDLGTGTREADTQYF	TGTGCCACCAGTGATTTGGGAACCGGGACTAGAGAGGCGGATACGCAGTATTTT
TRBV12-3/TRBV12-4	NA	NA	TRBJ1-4	CASSFVATNEKLFF	TGTGCCAGCAGTTTTGTTGCAACTAATGAAAAACTGTTTTTT
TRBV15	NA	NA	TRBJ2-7	CATSRALGHSSYEQYF	TGTGCCACCAGCAGGGCCCTGGGGCACAGCTCCTACGAGCAGTACTTC
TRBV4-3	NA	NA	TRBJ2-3	CASSLGERASTDTQYF	TGCGCCAGCAGCCTCGGGGAGCGGGCAAGCACAGATACGCAGTATTTT
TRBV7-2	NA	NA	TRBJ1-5	CASSARPNQPQHF	TGTGCCAGCAGCGCCCGTCCCAATCAGCCCCAGCATTTT
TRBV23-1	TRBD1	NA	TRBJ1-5	CASTDRGDQPQHF	TGCGCCAGCACTGACAGGGGGGACCAGCCCCAGCATTTT
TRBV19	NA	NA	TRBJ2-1	CASSIRTSSYNEQFF	TGTGCCAGTAGTATACGAACTAGCTCCTACAATGAGCAGTTCTTC
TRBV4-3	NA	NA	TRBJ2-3	CASSQDRPAESTDTQYF	TGCGCCAGCAGCCAAGACCGCCCAGCAGAATCCACAGATACGCAGTATTTT
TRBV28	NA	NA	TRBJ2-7	CASGNGGGHEQYF	TGTGCCAGCGGTAATGGCGGCGGGCACGAGCAGTACTTC
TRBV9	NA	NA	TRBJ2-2	CASSVADFGELFF	TGTGCCAGCAGCGTAGCAGATTTTGGGGAGCTGTTTTTT
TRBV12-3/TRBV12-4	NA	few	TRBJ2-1	CASSPGQTGSFF	TGTGCCAGCAGCCCTGGACAAACCGGATCATTCTTC
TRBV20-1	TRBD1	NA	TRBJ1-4	CSALNRGSPEKLFF	TGCAGTGCCTTAAACAGGGGAAGTCCTGAAAAACTGTTTTTT
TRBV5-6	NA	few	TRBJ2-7	CASSYLSPLAPYEQYF	TGTGCCAGCAGTTATTTGTCCCCACTAGCCCCCTACGAGCAGTACTTC
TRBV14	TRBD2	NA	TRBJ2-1	CASSQDRLAGANEQFF	TGTGCCAGCAGCCAAGATAGGCTAGCGGGAGCAAATGAGCAGTTCTTC
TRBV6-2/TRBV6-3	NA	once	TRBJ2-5	CASQGGETQYF	TGTGCCAGCCAGGGTGGAGAGACCCAGTACTTC
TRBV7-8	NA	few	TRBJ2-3	CASSPNLVTDTQYF	TGTGCCAGCAGCCCGAACCTAGTCACAGATACGCAGTATTTT